This T cell receptor (beta chain) was sequenced in a study of blood T cell repertoires in COVID-19. Study-wide context: Specimens from acute and convalescent COVID-19 originated in the United States, Italy and Spain. T cells, B-cell-depleted T cells, or PBMCs provided the cDNA or gDNA that served as material.

V was pared by 8 bases and J by 2 bases, with 12 bases between. Per the germline V gene, CDR1 is SNHLY and CDR2 is FYNNEI. CDR3 length: 13 residues. This clone was recorded once. Authors' methods: Amplifying reference gene primers gave estimates of nucleated cell counts. Some clones are missing from TCRdb's copy, which holds only in-frame ones; the method was immunoSEQ multiplex PCR. V, J and clone size reflect that table, while D and trimming were determined from the DNA. The sample contains some 240,000 clones, approximately 80% of which appear only once. The sample taken for sequencing was peripheral blood. The receptor comes from a woman aged 40 to 50 who had recovered from COVID-19. The chain carries TRBV2 and TRBJ2-5; tentatively, D is TRBD2 (5 bases). DNA for the CDR3: TGTGCCAGCCTAGCAGAAACGCAAGAGACCCAGTACTTC. It translates to CASLAETQETQYF.